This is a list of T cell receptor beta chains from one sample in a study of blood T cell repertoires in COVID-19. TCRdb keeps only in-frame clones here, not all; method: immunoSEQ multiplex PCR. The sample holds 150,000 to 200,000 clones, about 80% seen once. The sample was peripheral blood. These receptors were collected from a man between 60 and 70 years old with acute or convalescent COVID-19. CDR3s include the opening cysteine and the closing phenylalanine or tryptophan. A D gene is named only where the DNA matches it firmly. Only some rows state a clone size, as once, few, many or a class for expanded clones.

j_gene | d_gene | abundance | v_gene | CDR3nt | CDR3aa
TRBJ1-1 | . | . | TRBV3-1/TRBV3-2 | TGTGCCAGCAGCTATCAGGGAATCGCGGAAGCTTTCTTT | CASSYQGIAEAFF
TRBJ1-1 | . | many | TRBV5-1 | TGCGCCAGCAGCTACCAGACGGGAGGGAACACTGAAGCTTTCTTT | CASSYQTGGNTEAFF
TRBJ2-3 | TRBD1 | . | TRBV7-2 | TGTGCCAGCAGCTACAACAGGGGTACAGATACGCAGTATTTT | CASSYNRGTDTQYF
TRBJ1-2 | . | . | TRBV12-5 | TGTGCTAGTGGTTTGACAGGCTTCTATGGCTACACCTTC | CASGLTGFYGYTF
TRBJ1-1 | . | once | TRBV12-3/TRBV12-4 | TGTGCCAGCAGTCCAACAAGTAACACTGAAGCTTTCTTT | CASSPTSNTEAFF
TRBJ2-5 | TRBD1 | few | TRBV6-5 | TGTGCCAGCAGTCGAATGGCAGGGGGTGGGGAGACCCAGTACTTC | CASSRMAGGGETQYF
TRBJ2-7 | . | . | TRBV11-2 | TGTGCCAGCAGCTTAGTCCTCAGGCAACCCTACGAGCAGTACTTC | CASSLVLRQPYEQYF
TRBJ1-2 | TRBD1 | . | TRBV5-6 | TGTGCCAGCAGAGGGGTAGCAGGGGGCTATGGCTACACCTTC | CASRGVAGGYGYTF
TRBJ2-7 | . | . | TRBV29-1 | TGCAGCGTTGGCCCCGACAGTACCTACGAGCAGTACTTC | CSVGPDSTYEQYF
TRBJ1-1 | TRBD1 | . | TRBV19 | TGTGCCAGTAGTATTCCCGGACAGGGGCTACTGAACACTGAAGCTTTCTTT | CASSIPGQGLLNTEAFF
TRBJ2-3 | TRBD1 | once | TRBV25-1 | TGTGCCAGCAGCGCGGACAGGGGGATCCTCACAGATACGCAGTATTTT | CASSADRGILTDTQYF
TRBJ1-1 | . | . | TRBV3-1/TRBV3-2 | TGTGCCAGCAGCCAAGGACCTCAGGGGAGTGAAGCTTTCTTT | CASSQGPQGSEAFF
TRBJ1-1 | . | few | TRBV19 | TGTGCCAGTAGCCCCAAAGGGGGCACTGAAGCTTTCTTT | CASSPKGGTEAFF
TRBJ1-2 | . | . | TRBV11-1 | TGTGCCAGCAGTCCGACCGTCACAGGGCCCCATGGCTACACCTTC | CASSPTVTGPHGYTF
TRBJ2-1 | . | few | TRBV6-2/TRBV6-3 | TGTGCCAGCAGCCGAACCCGGGGTATTTACAATGAGCAGTTCTTC | CASSRTRGIYNEQFF
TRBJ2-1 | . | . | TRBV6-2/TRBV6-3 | TGTGCCAGCAGTTGGCGGGGTACCTACAATGAGCAGTTCTTC | CASSWRGTYNEQFF
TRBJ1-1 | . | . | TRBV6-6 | TGTGCCAGCAGCTCCCACATGGACACCACTGAAGCTTTCTTT | CASSSHMDTTEAFF
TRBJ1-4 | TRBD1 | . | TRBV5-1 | TGCGCCAGCAGTCCGAAACAGGGGATTAATGAAAAACTGTTTTTT | CASSPKQGINEKLFF
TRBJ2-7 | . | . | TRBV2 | TGTGCCAGCTCAAAGCAAGTGGGGGGCTACGAGCAGTACTTC | CASSKQVGGYEQYF
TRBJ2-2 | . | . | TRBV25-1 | TGTGCCAGCTTGAACAGGGTCACCGGGGAGCTGTTTTTT | CASLNRVTGELFF
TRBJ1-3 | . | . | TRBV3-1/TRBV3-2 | TGTGCCAGCAGCCAAGGGATCCAACAGCACTCTGGAAACACCATATATTTT | CASSQGIQQHSGNTIYF
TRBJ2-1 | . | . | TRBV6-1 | TGTGCCAGCAGTGAAGGGGGGCATGAGCAGTTCTTC | CASSEGGHEQFF
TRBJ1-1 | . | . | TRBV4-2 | TGTGCCAGCAGCCCCCAGGTAGAGAACACTGAAGCTTTCTTT | CASSPQVENTEAFF
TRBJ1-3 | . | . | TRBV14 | TGTGCCAGCAGCCATTCCCACAGGTCTGGAAACACCATATATTTT | CASSHSHRSGNTIYF
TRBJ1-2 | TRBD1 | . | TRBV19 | TGTGCCAGCTTAGACAGGGGAGAACGAACTCGGGGCTACACCTTC | CASLDRGERTRGYTF
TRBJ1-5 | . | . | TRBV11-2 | TGTGCCAGCAGCTTAGTGTTTACCCGACTAGGAGGGTCCGATCAGCCCCAGCATTTT | CASSLVFTRLGGSDQPQHF
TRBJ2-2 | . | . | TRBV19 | TGTGCCAGTAGTATACAGGGCACCGGGGAGCTGTTTTTT | CASSIQGTGELFF
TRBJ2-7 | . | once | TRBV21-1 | TGTGCCAGCAGCGTCCGGGACAACTCCTACGAGCAGTACTTC | CASSVRDNSYEQYF
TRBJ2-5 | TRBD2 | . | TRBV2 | TGTGCCAGCAGTCCGTTTCGGGGGGGAGAACAAGAGACCCAGTACTTC | CASSPFRGGEQETQYF
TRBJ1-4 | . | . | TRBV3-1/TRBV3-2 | TGTGCCAGCAGGGGGCCAAGGGGTTTAACTAATGAAAAACTGTTTTTT | CASRGPRGLTNEKLFF
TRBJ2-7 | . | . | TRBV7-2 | TGTGCCAGCAGCCCTTCCTACGAGCAGTACTTC | CASSPSYEQYF